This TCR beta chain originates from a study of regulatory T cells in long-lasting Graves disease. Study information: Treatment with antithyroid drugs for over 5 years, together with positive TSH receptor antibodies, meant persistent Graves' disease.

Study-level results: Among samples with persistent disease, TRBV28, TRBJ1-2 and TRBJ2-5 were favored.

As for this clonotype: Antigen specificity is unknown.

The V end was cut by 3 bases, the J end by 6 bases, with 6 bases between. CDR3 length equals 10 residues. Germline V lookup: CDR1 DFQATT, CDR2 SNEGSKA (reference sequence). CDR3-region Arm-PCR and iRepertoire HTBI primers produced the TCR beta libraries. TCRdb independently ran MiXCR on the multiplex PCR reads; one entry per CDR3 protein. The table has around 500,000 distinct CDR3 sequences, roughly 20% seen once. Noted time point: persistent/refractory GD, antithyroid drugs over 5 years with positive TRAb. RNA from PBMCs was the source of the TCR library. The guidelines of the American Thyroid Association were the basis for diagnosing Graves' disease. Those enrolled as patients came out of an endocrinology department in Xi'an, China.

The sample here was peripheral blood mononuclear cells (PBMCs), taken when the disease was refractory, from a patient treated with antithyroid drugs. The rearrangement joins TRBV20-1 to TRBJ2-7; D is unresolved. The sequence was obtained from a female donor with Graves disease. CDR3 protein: CSASLPEQYF. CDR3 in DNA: TGCAGTGCTAGTCTCCCCGAGCAGTACTTC.